The clone carrying this T cell receptor (beta chain) appeared once. This sample stems from a study of blood T cell repertoires in COVID-19. Background on the study: Acute and convalescent COVID-19 samples came from the United States, Italy and Spain.

Profiled with immunoSEQ multiplex PCR; TCRdb holds only in-frame clones, not every one. The sample carries roughly 80,000 clones, roughly 86% recorded once. The CDR3 loop spans 15 amino acids. The V gene end was trimmed by 5 bases and the J gene end by 3 bases; junction bases not matched to a gene: 4. Germline V gene sequence: CDR1 SSHAT, CDR2 FNYEAQ (reference sequence). This chain joins TRBV7-7 and TRBJ2-1; 10 positions agree with TRBD2. Material for sequencing was peripheral blood. The TCR sequence derives from an older woman with acute or convalescent COVID-19. The CDR3 here is CASSRGLADYNEQFF. CDR3 DNA sequence: TGTGCCAGCAGCCGCGGACTAGCGGACTACAATGAGCAGTTCTTC.